This record covers a single T cell receptor (beta chain). The antigen this receptor binds is unknown. Base-call qualities are not available, and no considerably larger clone is one nucleotide away. This sample was included in a study of T cell responses to AZD1222 COVID-19 vaccine (dated by TCRdb to the early 2020s). The study in broad terms: TCR sequencing was performed for fewer than 250 trial participants, of whom about 200 were given two doses of AZD1222 and around 25 were given two doses of MenACWY control vaccine. Trial participants were enrolled by age into subgroups of 18-55, 56-69 and 70-plus years, and around 150, 28 and 57 TCR-sequenced participants, respectively, were included in these subgroups.

The meaning of the sample's time point label: about 28 days (+/-7) after the second vaccine dose. AZD1222 recipients given second doses at about 4 weeks or at about 12 weeks were pooled, since spike-specific TCR depth and breadth were not found to differ between the two schedules. Vaccinee samples were obtained from the UK trials COV001 and COV002, which included a single-blind randomized controlled phase 2/3 trial of AZD1222 (ChAdOx1 nCoV-19) in healthy adults. For TCRbeta chain sequencing, PBMC samples from trial participants were taken at day 0 and at day 28 after the second dose. The CDR3 runs 14 residues from the cysteine to the phenylalanine. Only the CDR3 DNA stays, 42 bases, in frame from base 1. According to the germline V gene, CDR1 reads SQVTM and CDR2 reads ANQGSEA. V is clipped by 3 bases and J by 5 bases, and the sequence between their germline boundaries is 13 bases long. The CDR3 regions of human TCRbeta chains were analyzed by immunosequencing. In the original analysis: TCRs in the repertoires were compared against a reference library of SARS-CoV-2-specific TCRs that had been generated with the MIRA antigen-specificity platform. Breadth was defined as the fraction of unique TCRs that were SARS-CoV-2-associated. Depth was defined as the fraction of total T cells that were SARS-CoV-2-associated. Each spike-specific TCR was assigned to its reactive spike region and to a CD4 or CD8 class using the MIRA data. Log10-transformed breadth and depth values were compared by one-way ANOVA with Sidak's multiple comparisons tests. The clones in this table, taken by TCRdb from immuneACCESS, are in-frame only. Not every clone is retained; where verified, under half of the shortfall comes from an unresolved V gene, and the cause of the rest is unknown. That table furnishes V, J and clone size, whereas the DNA furnished D and trimming. The sample table records 250,000 to 300,000 clones; around 93% of these occur just once. The ten most abundant clones make up around 0.57% of the sample.

What the research found in general, with its limitations: Nearly half of unique spike-specific TCRs reportedly recognized epitopes outside regions mutated in the B.1.351 and B.1.1.7 variants. In the small 56-69-year group, the increase in depth fell short of significance, most likely because of low power. No day 14 peak-response samples were available, so repertoires were characterized only after the peak T cell response. Spike-specific TCR breadth and depth rose significantly after two AZD1222 doses compared with day 0 and with MenACWY recipients. Participants were mostly white British, with more females than males. The authors suggested clonal diversity may have been underestimated. Only five to seven AZD1222 recipients were SARS-CoV-2 seropositive at baseline, limiting conclusions about previously exposed vaccinees. The whole spike protein was spanned by vaccine-associated CD4 TCRs, and dominant responses were seen in regions 160-218 and 743-854.

The sample in question was peripheral blood, obtained 28 days after the second AZD1222 dose. The chain is encoded by TRBV29-1 joined to TRBJ2-2, with TRBD1 as a weak D call on 5 bases. This sequence originates from an adult who received the AZD1222 COVID-19 vaccine. DNA sequence: TGCAGCGTTGACGGCCAGGGCCAAACCGGGGAGCTGTTTTTT. It is translated as CSVDGQGQTGELFF.